Reported below is one TCR beta chain. Its antigen is currently unknown. This record comes from a study of T cell responses to AZD1222 COVID-19 vaccine. Overall study results and limits: Females outnumbered males among donors, who were mostly white British; clonal diversity was possibly underestimated. Vaccine-associated CD4 TCRs ranged over spike, dominating at 160-218 and 743-854.

Produced via immunoSEQ multiplex PCR; TCRdb's table is partial and in-frame only. The sample has fewer than 120,000 clones; about 94% are singletons. Sequencing was performed on peripheral blood, taken 28 days after the second AZD1222 dose. This sequence originates from an adult who received the AZD1222 COVID-19 vaccine.

CDR3 loop: CAWSVQGVETQYF. CDR3 bases: TGTGCCTGGAGTGTACAAGGGGTGGAGACCCAGTACTTC. The gene calls are TRBV30 and TRBJ2-5; tentatively, D is TRBD1 (5 bases). V shed 0 bases and J shed 5 bases, with 10 bases lying between them. Per the germline V gene, CDR1 is GTSNPN and CDR2 is SVGIG (reference sequence). The CDR3 runs to 13 residues. The variable domain in full, with the rest retrieved from reference TRBV30 and TRBJ2-5, is SQTIHQWPATLVQPVGSPLSLECTVEGTSNPNLYWYRQAAGRGLQLLFYSVGIGQISSEVPQNLSASRPQDRQFILSSKKLLLSDSGFYLCAWSVQGVETQYFGPGTRLLVL.